The T cell receptor (beta chain) under discussion was sequenced for a study of blood T cell repertoires in COVID-19. Study overall: Samples taken during acute and convalescent COVID-19 were collected in the United States, Italy and Spain. PBMCs, B-cell-depleted T cells, or T cells were the source of the cDNA or gDNA that made up the material.

Original data processing: From reference gene primer amplification, estimates of nucleated cell counts were derived. Clones were read by immunoSEQ multiplex PCR, and TCRdb kept only the in-frame ones, dropping some. D and trimming were read from the DNA, whereas the V and J calls and clone size are those reported in that table. Altogether around 250,000 clones are present, around 82% being singletons, with the ten largest covering 8.6%. This clone was counted a few times. The germline V gene encodes CDR1 SGHNT and CDR2 YYREEE (reference sequence). J lost 10 bases, V lost 4 bases, and 9 bases had no gene match. The CDR3 is made up of 14 amino acids.

The chain is built from TRBV5-4 and TRBJ2-7, with 12 bases matching TRBD2. This TCR was recovered from a human donor in a cohort sampled during active COVID-19. The specimen sequenced was peripheral blood. This chain's CDR3 is CASSPRTSGDRQYF. The CDR3 nucleotides read TGTGCCAGCAGCCCGAGGACTAGCGGGGACAGACAGTACTTC.